A single sample is the source of the 26 T cell receptor beta chains below, sequenced in a study of blood T cell repertoires in COVID-19. The protocol was immunoSEQ multiplex PCR, while the TCRdb copy is restricted to in-frame clones and leaves out a portion. The repertoire holds hundreds of thousands of clones, with more than 75% as singletons. Specimen: peripheral blood. The receptors come from a young woman who had recovered from COVID-19.

The V and J genes are TRBV7-2 and TRBJ2-1; 8 bases align to TRBD1. The V gene end was trimmed by 2 bases and the J gene end by 1 base; junction bases not matched to a gene: 13. The CDR3 runs 19 residues. Germline V gives CDR1 SGHTA, CDR2 FQGNSA. The CDR3 DNA sequence: TGTGCCAGCAGCTTACCCCGGGACAGGTTCTTGATTTCCTACAATGAGCAGTTCTTC. Protein product: CASSLPRDRFLISYNEQFF.

This clone was recorded only once. This chain connects TRBV9 to TRBJ2-2, with TRBD2 matching over 10 bases. CDR3 length equals 16 residues. The germline gives CDR1 SGDLS, CDR2 YYNGEE. Trimming at V came to 3 bases and at J to 4 bases, leaving 6 bases not matched to a gene. The CDR3 DNA is TGTGCCAGCAGCGCTCCGGGACTAGCGACCACCGGGGAGCTGTTTTTT. It encodes CASSAPGLATTGELFF.

The chain recombines TRBV19 with TRBJ1-2; TRBD1 aligns across 7 bases. The V gene's germline CDR1 is LNHDA and CDR2 SQIVND (reference sequence). This CDR3 region has 12 residues. The junction had 3 bases not matched to a gene; V was cut back by 4 bases and J by 7 bases. In nucleotides, the CDR3 is TGTGCCAGTAGTAGACAGGGCTCTGGCTACACCTTC. This encodes CASSRQGSGYTF. Filled out from reference TRBV19 and TRBJ1-2, the complete variable domain reads DGGITQSPKYLFRKEGQNVTLSCEQNLNHDAMYWYRQDPGQGLRLIYYSQIVNDFQKGDIAEGYSVSREKKESFPLTVTSAQKNPTAFYLCASSRQGSGYTFGSGTRLTVV.

J is TRBJ2-4 and V is TRBV11-2, with 10 bases matching TRBD1. Germline values: CDR1 SGHAT, CDR2 FQNNGV. With 6 bases clipped from V and 9 bases from J, the junction kept 17 bases outside the gene matches. This CDR3 is built from 17 residues. As DNA, the CDR3 is TGTGCCAGCAGTAGATACGGTCGTGGACAGGGGGATGTCATTCAGTACTTC. It specifies CASSRYGRGQGDVIQYF.

This clone was recorded a few times. The chain has TRBV11-2 and TRBJ1-5; D gene unclear. The V gene's germline CDR1 is SGHAT and CDR2 FQNNGV. V shed 0 bases and J shed 1 base, with 4 bases lying between them. The CDR3 is 14 amino acids. The CDR3 sequence is CASSLEQSNQPQHF. The CDR3 DNA reads TGTGCCAGCAGCTTAGAACAGAGCAATCAGCCCCAGCATTTT.

The chain joins TRBV25-1 to TRBJ1-1; perhaps TRBD1 as D (6 bases). CDR3 length equals 14 residues. Germline CDR1 reads MGHDK; CDR2 reads SYGVNS. Between the trimmed V and J ends, which lost 2 bases and 4 bases, there was a span of 11 bases. CDR3 DNA sequence: TGTGCCAGCAGTGAACGAAACAGGGCCACTGAAGCTTTCTTT. Translated, it gives CASSERNRATEAFF.

The gene calls are TRBV7-8 and TRBJ2-7, with 10 bases matching TRBD2. Germline V gene lookup returns CDR1 SGHVS and CDR2 FQNEAQ. V gave up 0 bases and J gave up 2 bases; unmatched junction bases: 1. This CDR3 is built from 15 residues. The DNA for the CDR3 is TGTGCCAGCAGCTTAGCAGCGGGAGGGCCCTACGAGCAGTACGTC. Its translation is CASSLAAGGPYEQYV.

V gene TRBV11-3 combines with J gene TRBJ2-3; TRBD2 agrees at 8 bases. V gave up 2 bases and J gave up 7 bases; unmatched junction bases: 8. The CDR3 has 15 residues. Germline loops: CDR1 SGHNT, CDR2 YENEEA. Here the CDR3 reads CASSLLAGNQNTQYF. DNA of the CDR3: TGTGCCAGCAGCTTATTAGCGGGAAATCAGAATACGCAGTATTTT.

The chain is built from TRBV15 and TRBJ2-7, with D perhaps matching TRBD2 (5 bases). The germline CDR1 and CDR2 sequences are LNHNV and YYDKDF (reference sequence). Trimming removed 0 bases from V and 7 bases from J, with 10 bases in between. There are 13 residues in the CDR3. The CDR3 here is CATSRDMTGEQYV. The CDR3 nucleotides read TGTGCCACCAGCAGAGATATGACGGGGGAGCAGTACGTC.

The DNA of the CDR3 is TGTGCCAGCAGTGAAGATCCGGTTACGGCCTACGAGCAGTACGTC. It translates to CASSEDPVTAYEQYV. The chain links TRBV6-1 to TRBJ2-7; no clear D. CDR1 and CDR2 from the germline V gene are MNHNS and SASEGT. The CDR3 has 15 amino acids. V was pared by 1 base and J by 2 bases, with 12 bases between.

This chain uses TRBV2 with TRBJ1-2; the match to TRBD1 covers 10 bases. There are 15 residues in the CDR3. Losses at the gene ends were 6 bases for V and 5 bases for J; bases not matched to a gene: 9. Germline CDR1 and CDR2: SNHLY and FYNNEI. The CDR3: CASSPTPGQGYGYTF. As DNA, the CDR3 is TGTGCCAGCAGCCCCACCCCGGGACAGGGGTATGGCTACACCTTC.

This clone was recorded a few times. The chain combines TRBV5-4 with TRBJ1-2; perhaps TRBD1 as D (5 bases). CDR1 SGHNT and CDR2 YYREEE come from the germline V gene (reference sequence). The germline V and J ends were trimmed by 5 bases and 8 bases, with 22 bases remaining between them. The CDR3 sequence is 15 residues long. The CDR3 sequence is CASRRTGGPSGGYTF. The CDR3 coding sequence is TGTGCCAGCAGACGGACGGGGGGTCCGTCGGGGGGCTACACCTTC.

The V call is TRBV6-1, the J call TRBJ2-1; no reliable D call. CDR1 and CDR2 from the germline V gene are MNHNS and SASEGT. This CDR3 spans 15 amino acids. Trimming shortened V by 3 bases and J by 10 bases, and 19 bases separated the two germline ends. The CDR3 sequence: CASSDPRKERGEQFF. The CDR3 DNA reads TGTGCCAGCAGTGACCCCCGGAAAGAGCGTGGAGAGCAGTTCTTC.

The chain uses TRBV30 and TRBJ2-5, with no clear D. The CDR3 is made up of 13 amino acids. Trimming stripped 5 bases from V and 4 bases from J, with 14 bases between. CDR1 GTSNPN and CDR2 SVGIG come from the germline V gene (reference sequence). In nucleotides, the CDR3 is TGTGCCTGGGAGGCAGGTATATCAGAGACCCAGTACTTC. Translation: CAWEAGISETQYF. The complete variable domain, with remaining parts taken from reference TRBV30 and TRBJ2-5, reads SQTIHQWPATLVQPVGSPLSLECTVEGTSNPNLYWYRQAAGRGLQLLFYSVGIGQISSEVPQNLSASRPQDRQFILSSKKLLLSDSGFYLCAWEAGISETQYFGPGTRLLVL.

V is TRBV19 and J is TRBJ1-5, with 10 bases aligning to TRBD1. Per the germline V gene, CDR1 is LNHDA and CDR2 is SQIVND (reference sequence). The CDR3 runs to 15 residues. The V gene end was trimmed by 7 bases and the J gene end by 2 bases; junction bases not matched to a gene: 5. The CDR3 here is CASNRDRGGNQPQHF. CDR3 nucleotides: TGTGCCAGTAACCGGGACAGGGGTGGCAATCAGCCCCAGCATTTT.

J is TRBJ1-1 and V is TRBV18; 8 nucleotides line up with TRBD1. V lost 4 bases and J lost 8; bases outside the gene matches: 18. The CDR3 is made up of 17 amino acids. Germline V lookup: CDR1 KGHSH, CDR2 LQKENI. The CDR3 reads CASSLRGRAAGGTEAFF. Here the CDR3 DNA reads TGTGCCAGCTCACTCAGGGGGCGTGCGGCAGGGGGTACGGAAGCTTTCTTT.

This chain links TRBV15 with TRBJ1-5; 9 nucleotides match TRBD1. The V and J ends lost 5 bases and 5 bases, in that order; junction bases with no gene match: 4. There are 14 residues in the CDR3. Germline V gene lookup returns CDR1 LNHNV and CDR2 YYDKDF (reference sequence). The CDR3 region has the DNA TGTGCCACCAGCGCCCGGACAGGGGATCAGCCCCAGCATTTT. This codes for CATSARTGDQPQHF.

The chain links TRBV27 to TRBJ1-2; TRBD1 matches 7 bases. Trimming took 8 bases from V and 2 from J; bases not matched to a gene: 17. The CDR3 contains 17 residues. The germline V gene has CDR1 MNHEY and CDR2 SMNVEV (reference sequence). CDR3 sequence reads: CASGSNISGQENYGYTF. CDR3 DNA: TGTGCCAGCGGTTCTAACATCTCTGGACAGGAGAACTATGGCTACACCTTC.

This clone was counted a single time. The J gene is TRBJ1-3, the V gene TRBV11-3; D perhaps matches TRBD1 (5 bases). The V end lost 3 bases, the J end lost 0 bases, and 9 bases lay between the germline ends. The CDR3 runs 15 residues. Per germline, CDR1 SGHNT and CDR2 YENEEA. The CDR3, as DNA: TGTGCCAGCAGCTTTCAGGGTATCTCTGGAAACACCATATATTTT. Its translation is CASSFQGISGNTIYF.

The rearrangement joins TRBV7-2 to TRBJ1-2; D call uncertain. Trimming pared 1 base from V and 0 bases from J, leaving 18 bases between. The CDR3 runs 18 residues. Germline V CDR1 and CDR2: SGHTA, FQGNSA. The CDR3 loop reads CASSLGPVAARANYGYTF. CDR3 sequence (DNA): TGTGCCAGCAGCTTAGGGCCGGTAGCAGCTCGAGCTAACTATGGCTACACCTTC.

CDR3 bases: TGTGCCAGCAGCAGACAGGGGCGGACTGAAGCTTTCTTT. Translating gives CASSRQGRTEAFF. This chain connects TRBV6-2 or TRBV6-3 to TRBJ1-1; 8 bases are a match to TRBD1. Trimming took 6 bases from V and 5 from J; bases not matched to a gene: 5. CDR1 MNHEY and CDR2 SVGEGT come from the germline V gene. This CDR3 contains 13 residues.

This rearrangement joins TRBV27 to TRBJ2-5; TRBD1 matches 8 bases. V shed 5 bases, J shed 5 bases, and the junction held 10 bases outside the gene matches. The CDR3 contains 15 residues. Per the germline V gene, CDR1 is MNHEY and CDR2 is SMNVEV (reference sequence). The CDR3 coding sequence is TGTGCCAGCAGTACCACAGGACAGGGCCATGAGACCCAGTACTTC. It yields the protein CASSTTGQGHETQYF.

The chain recombines TRBV18 with TRBJ2-1, with D possibly matching TRBD1 (6 bases). The V gene lost 3 bases and the J gene lost 3 bases, with 15 bases spanning the gap. CDR1 and CDR2 (germline): KGHSH, LQKENI. The CDR3 runs to 16 residues. The CDR3 region is CASSPGPGANYNEQFF. CDR3 in DNA: TGTGCCAGCTCACCCGGCCCAGGGGCGAACTACAATGAGCAGTTCTTC.

The chain combines TRBV21-1 with TRBJ2-1; the tabulated D call, TRBD2, remains unverified against the DNA. TRBV21-1 is described as a pseudogene. The CDR3 extends over 17 amino acids. As DNA, the CDR3 is TGTGCCAGCAGCAAGGTTCTTCTAGCGGATCTATACAATGAGCAGTTCTTC. Translation: CASSKVLLADLYNEQFF.

The chain links TRBV27 to TRBJ1-4; D ambiguous. Trimming pared 7 bases from V and 7 bases from J, leaving 10 bases between. From germline, CDR1 is MNHEY and CDR2 SMNVEV (reference sequence). This CDR3 has 12 amino acids. Written as DNA, the CDR3 is TGTGCCAGCAAGCGGGGTAGTGAAAAACTGTTTTTT. As protein: CASKRGSEKLFF.

In its sample, this clone was seen once. The chain has TRBV11-2 and TRBJ1-4, with 8 bases lining up with TRBD1. Germline lookup yields CDR1 SGHAT and CDR2 FQNNGV. CDR3 length: 13 residues. V was pared by 4 bases and J by 7 bases, with 2 bases of the junction left unmatched. Here the CDR3 DNA reads TGTGCCAGCAGCTCCGACAGGGGTGAAAAACTGTTTTTT. Protein: CASSSDRGEKLFF.